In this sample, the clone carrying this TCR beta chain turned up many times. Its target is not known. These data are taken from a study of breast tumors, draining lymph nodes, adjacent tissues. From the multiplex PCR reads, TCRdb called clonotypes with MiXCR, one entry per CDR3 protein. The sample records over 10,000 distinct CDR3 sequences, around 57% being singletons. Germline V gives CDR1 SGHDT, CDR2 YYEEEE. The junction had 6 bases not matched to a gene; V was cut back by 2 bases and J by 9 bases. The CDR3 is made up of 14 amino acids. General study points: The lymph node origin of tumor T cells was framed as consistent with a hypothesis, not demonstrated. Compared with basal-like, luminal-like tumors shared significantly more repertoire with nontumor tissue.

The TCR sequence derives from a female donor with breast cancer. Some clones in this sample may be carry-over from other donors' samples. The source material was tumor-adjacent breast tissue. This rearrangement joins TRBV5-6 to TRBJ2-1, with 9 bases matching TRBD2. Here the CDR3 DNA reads TGTGCCAGCAGCTTATTAGCGGGAGACGGTGAGCAGTTCTTC. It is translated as CASSLLAGDGEQFF.